Here is one T cell receptor beta chain with its context. The antigen is not known. TCRdb reprocessed the RT-PCR reads with MiXCR, giving one entry per CDR3 protein. The sample carries 450,000 to 600,000 distinct CDR3 sequences, 16% recorded once. The data belong to a study of response to subunit inactivated influenza vaccine. Study results and limitations: With each seasonal influenza vaccination, the authors suggested, few new T cells are recruited.

The CDR3 consists of 16 residues. Germline V gene lookup returns CDR1 SGHAT and CDR2 FQNNGV. V shed 5 bases, J shed 5 bases, and the junction held 7 bases outside the gene matches. This sequence joins TRBV11-2 and TRBJ2-1; TRBD2 matches at 12 bases. This clonotype was sampled from a man between 50 and 75 years old who received an inactivated influenza vaccine. Material: CD4+ T cells sorted from PBMCs, obtained 23 months after vaccination. CDR3: CASSARLAGDHNEQFF. The CDR3 DNA reads as TGTGCCAGCAGCGCCAGACTAGCGGGAGATCACAATGAGCAGTTCTTC.